The 27 T cell receptor beta chains below were found in one sample sequenced in a study of molecular identifiers for immune sequencing clone quantification (dated by TCRdb to the late 2010s). To prepare the library, PCR was applied. Sequencing instrument: NextSeq 500. The public reads were quality trimmed at Q25 with fastp and then assembled into clones with MiXCR by TCRdb, keeping productive beta chains. Entries are consolidated by CDR3 protein sequence, retaining the most common genes and DNA. The sample includes hundreds of thousands of distinct CDR3 sequences, with roughly 24% observed a single time. The ten largest account for 0.7% to 0.95% of the sample. The sample taken for sequencing was naive CD8+ T cells from blood, with Jurkat cell RNA spiked in. Interpreted using the paper, the cell subset or site label stands for: FACS-sorted CD8+CD4-CCR7+CD45RA+ naive T cells. The receptors were sampled from a human donor in good health. Some libraries in this study had Jurkat cell RNA spiked in.

Concerning this clonotype: A much larger clone sits a single nucleotide away, making a read error possible. The chain employs TRBV7-9 and TRBJ2-2; 9 nucleotides line up with TRBD2. Germline lookup yields CDR1 SEHNR and CDR2 FQNEAQ (reference sequence). CDR3 length equals 16 residues. CDR3 protein: CAGRHPSGAHTGELFF. The DNA for the CDR3 is TGTGCCGGCAGGCACCCTAGCGGGGCTCACACCGGGGAGCTGTTTTTT.

This clonotype was counted a few times. V gene TRBV28 combines with J gene TRBJ1-1; D may be TRBD1 (5 bases). Trimming stripped 2 bases from V and 3 bases from J, with 13 bases between. In germline, CDR1 is MDHEN, CDR2 SYDVKM. The CDR3 is made up of 15 amino acids. As DNA, the CDR3 is TGTGCCAGCAGTTTAGGGGCGGATCTCTACACTGAAGCTTTCTTT. Its protein is CASSLGADLYTEAFF.

The J gene is TRBJ1-1, the V gene TRBV4-3; the match to TRBD1 covers 10 bases. The length of the CDR3 is 18 residues. After removal of 0 bases from V and 6 bases from J, the junction contained 13 bases not matched to a gene. Germline V gene sequence: CDR1 LGHNA, CDR2 YSLEER. The CDR3 DNA reads as TGCGCCAGCAGCCAAGATCGACAGGGGGCACGCCCCGCCGCTGAAGCTTTCTTT. Residues: CASSQDRQGARPAAEAFF.

The chain has TRBV29-1 and TRBJ1-1; tentative D call: TRBD1 (5 bases). The germline gives CDR1 SQVTM, CDR2 ANQGSEA. The CDR3 runs to 13 residues. Between the trimmed V and J ends, which lost 7 bases and 6 bases, there was a span of 18 bases. The DNA for the CDR3 is TGCAGCGCTAGCTGGATGGGGGACTCTGAAGCTTTCTTT. Its protein is CSASWMGDSEAFF. Complete variable domain (other parts from reference TRBV29-1 and TRBJ1-1): SAVISQKPSRDICQRGTSLTIQCQVDSQVTMMFWYRQQPGQSLTLIATANQGSEATYESGFVIDKFPISRPNLTFSTLTVSNMSPEDSSIYLCSASWMGDSEAFFGQGTRLTVV.

Note on this clonotype: A much larger clone is a single base away; this may be a read error. This chain connects TRBV9 to TRBJ1-1; no reliable D call. This CDR3 has 13 amino acids. The germline gives CDR1 SGDLS, CDR2 YYNGEE. For the CDR3, the DNA is TGTGCCAGCAGCGATGGAATGAACACTGAAGCTCTCTTT. Its protein product is CASSDGMNTEALF.

This clonotype was observed at least ten times. V gene TRBV5-1 combines with J gene TRBJ1-3; D might be TRBD1 (6 bases). Germline CDR1 SGHRS, CDR2 YFSETQ. Trimming stripped 0 bases from V and 0 bases from J, with 10 bases between. CDR3 length: 16 residues. The CDR3 DNA reads TGCGCCAGCAGCTTGGGTGGCAGGGGCTCTGGAAACACCATATATTTT. It is translated as CASSLGGRGSGNTIYF.

This clonotype was seen repeatedly, ten times or more. The genes are TRBV29-1 and TRBJ2-1, with TRBD2 identical over 8 bases. This CDR3 has 13 residues. The germline CDR1 and CDR2 sequences are SQVTM and ANQGSEA. Losses at the gene ends were 4 bases for V and 9 bases for J; bases not matched to a gene: 8. This CDR3 reads CSVVRETSVEQFF. The DNA for the CDR3 is TGCAGCGTTGTCAGAGAGACTAGCGTTGAGCAGTTCTTC.

The rearrangement joins TRBV6-2 or TRBV6-3 to TRBJ2-3; a weak D match, TRBD2 (5 bases). The CDR3 consists of 15 residues. From germline, CDR1 is MNHEY and CDR2 SVGEGT. V lost 2 bases to trimming and J lost 0 bases, with 9 bases between them. For the CDR3, the DNA is TGTGCCAGCAGTTACGTCGGGATTAGCACAGATACGCAGTATTTT. This translates into CASSYVGISTDTQYF.

This clonotype has a handful of counts. A much larger clone is a single base away; this may be a read error. V gene TRBV7-2 combines with J gene TRBJ1-5; a possible D gene is TRBD1 (6 bases). This CDR3 region has 13 residues. Germline assignment: CDR1 SGHTA and CDR2 FQGNSA. The CDR3 loop reads CARSFRGGQPQHF. The CDR3 nucleotides read TGTGCCCGCAGCTTCAGGGGAGGCCAGCCCCAGCATTTT.

The DNA for the CDR3 is TGTGCCTCTGAAGGGGAGTTAGGCACTGAAGCTTTCTTT. Translation: CASEGELGTEAFF. J is TRBJ1-1 and V is TRBV7-9, with D perhaps TRBD1 (5 bases). CDR3 length equals 13 residues. Germline CDR1 SEHNR, CDR2 FQNEAQ (reference sequence). Between the trimmed V and J ends, which lost 11 bases and 4 bases, there was a span of 17 bases.

A remark on this clonotype: The junction shows a germline mismatch at one end, possibly a read error. The CDR3 sequence: CASSLVQGNYSYTF. Written as DNA, the CDR3 is TGCGCCAGCAGCTTGGTACAGGGAAACTATAGCTACACCTTC. The chain recombines TRBV5-1 with TRBJ1-2; the D gene is possibly TRBD1 (6 bases). This CDR3 is 14 amino acids long. Germline V gene lookup returns CDR1 SGHRS and CDR2 YFSETQ.

The V and J genes are TRBV7-9 and TRBJ2-5, with D uncertain. This CDR3 comprises 14 residues. The germline V gene encodes CDR1 SEHNR and CDR2 FQNEAQ (reference sequence). With 0 bases removed from V and 4 bases from J, the gap between germline ends came to 9 bases. CDR3 in amino acids: CASSLAGPIETQYF. CDR3 DNA: TGTGCCAGCAGCTTAGCGGGTCCAATAGAGACCCAGTACTTC.

This clonotype occurred a few times. This chain connects TRBV4-3 to TRBJ1-1; no definite D call. Trimming took 0 bases from V and 8 from J, leaving 10 bases between them. The CDR3 covers 13 residues. The V gene's germline CDR1 is LGHNA and CDR2 YSLEER. The CDR3 region is CASSQDLGHEAFF. Written as DNA, the CDR3 is TGCGCCAGCAGCCAAGACCTAGGGCACGAAGCTTTCTTT.

This clonotype was seen at least ten times. CDR3 in DNA: TGTGCCTGGAGTGTCGGTCAGAACTACGAGCAGTACTTC. This translates into CAWSVGQNYEQYF. The chain employs TRBV30 and TRBJ2-7; D ambiguous. The germline V gene has CDR1 GTSNPN and CDR2 SVGIG (reference sequence). V lost 0 bases to trimming and J lost 3 bases, with 9 bases between them. The CDR3 covers 13 residues. The complete variable domain, with remaining parts taken from reference TRBV30 and TRBJ2-7, reads SQTIHQWPATLVQPVGSPLSLECTVEGTSNPNLYWYRQAAGRGLQLLFYSVGIGQISSEVPQNLSASRPQDRQFILSSKKLLLSDSGFYLCAWSVGQNYEQYFGPGTRLTVT.

This clonotype appeared many times. The genes are TRBV6-5 and TRBJ1-2, with D perhaps TRBD1 (5 bases). The CDR3 extends over 14 amino acids. The ends were cut back, 0 bases at V and 6 bases at J, with 11 bases in the middle. Germline V gene sequence: CDR1 MNHEY, CDR2 SVGAGI. This CDR3 is CASSYSGPTDGYTF. As DNA, the CDR3 is TGTGCCAGCAGTTACTCAGGCCCGACAGATGGCTACACCTTC.

The gene calls are TRBV5-1 and TRBJ2-7, with TRBD2 identical over 10 bases. Germline loops: CDR1 SGHRS, CDR2 YFSETQ. The CDR3 runs to 13 residues. The J segment lost 7 bases and the V segment lost 4 bases, leaving 5 bases of the junction unmatched. Written as DNA, the CDR3 is TGCGCCAGCAGCCGAGAGACTAGCGGGGAGCAGTACTTC. The encoded protein is CASSRETSGEQYF.

This clonotype was seen at least ten times. The rearrangement uses TRBV28 and TRBJ2-3, with 8 positions matching TRBD2. There are 15 residues in the CDR3. Germline loops: CDR1 MDHEN, CDR2 SYDVKM. V trimming: 6 bases; J trimming: 7 bases; junction bases outside the gene matches: 12. Here the CDR3 reads CASSPRGTRAHTQYF. DNA for the CDR3: TGTGCCAGCAGCCCCCGAGGGACTAGGGCTCATACGCAGTATTTT.

Ten or more counts support this clonotype. The genes are TRBV29-1 and TRBJ1-1, with D uncertain. Trimming pared 3 bases from V and 6 bases from J, leaving 11 bases between. The CDR3 spans 12 residues. The germline V gene encodes CDR1 SQVTM and CDR2 ANQGSEA. CDR3 nucleotides: TGCAGCGTTGACGGCCGACACCCTGAAGCTTTCTTT. It codes for CSVDGRHPEAFF.

CDR3 loop: CSAREGLAPLDTQYF. The CDR3 DNA reads TGCAGTGCTAGAGAGGGACTAGCCCCTCTAGATACGCAGTATTTT. The V call is TRBV20-1, the J call TRBJ2-3; 9 bases align to TRBD2. CDR1 and CDR2 (germline): DFQATT, SNEGSKA (reference sequence). V lost 0 bases and J lost 5; bases outside the gene matches: 6. The CDR3 is 15 residues long.

This clonotype was recorded at least ten times. The chain links TRBV29-1 to TRBJ1-1; possibly TRBD1 for D (5 bases). Germline CDR1 SQVTM, CDR2 ANQGSEA. This CDR3 comprises 14 residues. With 7 bases removed from V and 3 bases from J, the gap between germline ends came to 18 bases. CDR3 protein: CSARSARVYTEAFF. CDR3 nucleotides: TGCAGCGCCCGATCGGCCAGGGTGTACACTGAAGCTTTCTTT.

This clonotype was seen more than once but under ten times. V and J are TRBV25-1 and TRBJ2-3; tentative D call: TRBD1 (5 bases). The CDR3 has 17 residues. The germline CDR1 and CDR2 sequences are MGHDK and SYGVNS. V dropped 3 bases and J dropped 6 bases, with 22 bases sitting between them. For the CDR3, the DNA is TGTGCCAGCAGTGACCTCTTGATCGGGCAGGGTGCCGATACGCAGTATTTT. This sequence encodes CASSDLLIGQGADTQYF.

The rearrangement joins TRBV7-3 to TRBJ2-1, with D possibly TRBD1 on 6 matching bases. Germline V gene sequence: CDR1 SGHTA, CDR2 FQGTGA. Trimming left V 5 bases short and J 4 bases short, with 12 bases between. CDR3 size: 14 residues. CDR3 coding DNA: TGTGCCAGCAGCCCGACGACAGGATACAATGAGCAGTTCTTC. Protein: CASSPTTGYNEQFF. Full variable domain (remainder filled in from reference TRBV7-3 and TRBJ2-1): GAGVSQTPSNKVTEKGKYVELRCDPISGHTALYWYRQSLGQGPEFLIYFQGTGAADDSGLPNDRFFAVRPEGSVSTLKIQRTERGDSAVYLCASSPTTGYNEQFFGPGTRLTVL.

This chain links TRBV24-1 with TRBJ1-1; D is unresolved. Per germline, CDR1 KGHDR and CDR2 SFDVKD. The ends were cut back, 6 bases at V and 6 bases at J, with 10 bases in the middle. This CDR3 contains 12 residues. The CDR3 region has the DNA TGTGCCACCAGTTCTGACTCCGCTGAAGCTTTCTTT. Protein sequence: CATSSDSAEAFF.

The chain has TRBV27 and TRBJ1-1; D gene ambiguous. CDR1 and CDR2 (germline): MNHEY, SMNVEV (reference sequence). V lost 2 bases to trimming and J lost 7 bases, with 11 bases between them. The length of the CDR3 is 13 residues. The CDR3 nucleotides are TGTGCCAGCAGTTTAGTAGGTCCCGGTGAAGCTTTCTTT. It encodes CASSLVGPGEAFF.

This clonotype was counted ten times or more. The chain is built from TRBV4-3 and TRBJ1-5, with 8 bases lining up with TRBD1. Trimming took 0 bases from V and 6 from J; bases not matched to a gene: 4. Germline V gene data show CDR1 as LGHNA and CDR2 as YSLEER. The CDR3 consists of 15 residues. CDR3 residues: CASSQDRQGTQPQHF. CDR3 sequence (DNA): TGCGCCAGCAGCCAAGATCGACAGGGGACTCAGCCCCAGCATTTT.

This sequence joins TRBV2 and TRBJ2-5; 8 bases are shared with TRBD2. Trimming removed 5 bases from V and 4 bases from J; junction bases left unmatched: 9. This CDR3 spans 15 amino acids. Germline loops: CDR1 SNHLY, CDR2 FYNNEI. The chain's CDR3 is CASSLPGLGLETQYF. The CDR3 nucleotides read TGTGCCAGCAGTCTCCCGGGACTAGGGTTAGAGACCCAGTACTTC.

This clonotype was counted at least ten times. The genes are TRBV5-6 and TRBJ2-3; no clear D gene. This CDR3 is built from 15 residues. CDR1 and CDR2 from the germline V gene are SGHDT and YYEEEE. V was trimmed by 0 bases and J by 4 bases, leaving 12 bases between them. DNA for the CDR3: TGTGCCAGCAGCTTGGGGCGTAGTACATCAGATACGCAGTATTTT. Protein product: CASSLGRSTSDTQYF.